Following are 9 T cell receptor beta chains from one sample sequenced in a study of blood T cell repertoires in COVID-19. TCRdb keeps only in-frame clones here, not all; method: immunoSEQ multiplex PCR. Here the sample spans roughly 150,000 clones, 90% being singletons. Sequencing was performed on peripheral blood. Receptor source: a man aged 55 to 70 with active or convalescent COVID-19.

The gene calls are TRBV5-1 and TRBJ2-2, with D perhaps TRBD1 (5 bases). Trimming took off 7 bases at V and 0 bases at J, with 13 bases between the two ends. Germline lookup yields CDR1 SGHRS and CDR2 YFSETQ. The CDR3 is 15 residues long. The chain's CDR3 is CASRRDSANTGELFF. The CDR3 coding sequence is TGCGCCAGCCGGCGAGACAGCGCGAACACCGGGGAGCTGTTTTTT.

The chain is built from TRBV7-6 and TRBJ2-3, with 7 positions matching TRBD1. The germline CDR1 and CDR2 sequences are SGHVS and FNYEAQ. V was pared by 5 bases and J by 4 bases, with 12 bases of the junction left unmatched. CDR3 length: 16 amino acids. This chain's CDR3 is CASSPFTGEGADTQYF. Here the CDR3 DNA reads TGTGCCAGCAGCCCCTTCACAGGGGAAGGGGCAGATACGCAGTATTTT.

The V call is TRBV4-1, the J call TRBJ2-7; 8 bases fit TRBD2. There are 18 residues in the CDR3. The V gene's germline CDR1 is MGHRA and CDR2 YSYEKL. J gave up 0 bases and V 1 base, and 11 bases lay outside the gene matches. The CDR3 sequence is CASSQGAGLSGASYEQYF. In nucleotides, the CDR3 is TGCGCCAGCAGCCAAGGGGCTGGCCTTAGCGGGGCCTCCTACGAGCAGTACTTC.

This chain uses TRBV4-1 with TRBJ1-1, with TRBD1 identical over 8 bases. Per the germline V gene, CDR1 is MGHRA and CDR2 is YSYEKL. CDR3 size: 15 residues. J was trimmed by 1 base and V by 5 bases; bases with no gene match: 6. CDR3 nucleotide sequence: TGCGCCAGCAGCGTAAGCGGGACAGGGAACACTGAAGCTTTCTTT. It specifies CASSVSGTGNTEAFF.

The CDR3 sequence is CASSLVRQNNSPLHF. In nucleotides, the CDR3 is TGTGCCAGCAGCTTAGTTCGTCAGAATAATTCACCCCTCCACTTT. The chain employs TRBV7-9 and TRBJ1-6; the D is unclear. The CDR3 sequence is 15 residues long. V dropped 1 base and J dropped 5 bases, with 9 bases sitting between them. Germline CDR1 is SEHNR and CDR2 is FQNEAQ (reference sequence).

CDR3 in DNA: TGCAGTGCTAGTCCAGGGGGACAATCTGAAGCTTTCTTT. This sequence encodes CSASPGGQSEAFF. The chain has TRBV20-1 and TRBJ1-1; TRBD1 agrees at 7 bases. The trim removed 3 bases at V and 6 bases at J, leaving 7 bases unmatched. From germline, CDR1 is DFQATT and CDR2 SNEGSKA (reference sequence). This CDR3 contains 13 residues.

V and J are TRBV7-9 and TRBJ1-1, with D uncertain. The CDR3 is 13 residues long. Germline CDR1 and CDR2: SEHNR and FQNEAQ (reference sequence). Trimming removed 2 bases at V and 4 bases at J, with 8 bases between. In DNA, the CDR3 is TGTGCCAGCAGCTTATTTGGTAGCACTGAAGCTTTCTTT. Translated: CASSLFGSTEAFF.

The chain couples TRBV28 to TRBJ1-5; D remains ambiguous. Per the germline V gene, CDR1 is MDHEN and CDR2 is SYDVKM. The CDR3 is 15 residues long. Trimming removed 1 base from V and 4 bases from J, with 11 bases in between. CDR3 residues: CASSLSPGRNQPQHF. In nucleotides, the CDR3 is TGTGCCAGCAGTTTATCACCAGGCAGGAATCAGCCCCAGCATTTT.

J is TRBJ1-6 and V is TRBV20-1; 11 nucleotides align to TRBD1. Germline values: CDR1 DFQATT, CDR2 SNEGSKA (reference sequence). V gave up 3 bases and J gave up 7 bases; unmatched junction bases: 5. The CDR3 spans 15 residues. For the CDR3, the DNA is TGCAGTGCTAGTCTGGACAGGGGGCGAAATTCACCCCTCCACTTT. This encodes CSASLDRGRNSPLHF.